This TCR beta chain was identified in a study of T-cell memory formation after mild COVID-19. Study details: Clusters of TCRs were largely donor specific. General study findings and limits: Clones shrinking between day 15 and 85 showed a balanced CD4/CD8 split, and those that grew later tilted toward CD4+.

Constant-segment primers and 5'RACE yielded cDNA libraries for TCR alpha and TCR beta, each carrying sample barcodes and UMIs. One entry per CDR3 protein results from TCRdb running MiXCR on the 5' RACE reads. The data contain 200,000 to 250,000 distinct CDR3 sequences, roughly a tenth of them singletons. This clonotype was seen more than once but under ten times. Its antigen is unknown. Germline V gene lookup returns CDR1 SQVTM and CDR2 ANQGSEA. CDR3 size: 11 residues. V shed 5 bases and J shed 9 bases, with 13 bases lying between them. The rearrangement uses TRBV29-1 and TRBJ1-1; tentatively, D is TRBD1 (5 bases). The material sequenced was PBMCs or a T cell subset sorted from them (not recorded which). The TCR was taken from a man aged 18 to 35 who had mild COVID-19 (a few samples of this study predate the infection). Cell type and time point are not known. CDR3 sequence (DNA): TGCAGCGTTCCGGGACGGCTAAAAGCTTTCTTT. Residues: CSVPGRLKAFF.